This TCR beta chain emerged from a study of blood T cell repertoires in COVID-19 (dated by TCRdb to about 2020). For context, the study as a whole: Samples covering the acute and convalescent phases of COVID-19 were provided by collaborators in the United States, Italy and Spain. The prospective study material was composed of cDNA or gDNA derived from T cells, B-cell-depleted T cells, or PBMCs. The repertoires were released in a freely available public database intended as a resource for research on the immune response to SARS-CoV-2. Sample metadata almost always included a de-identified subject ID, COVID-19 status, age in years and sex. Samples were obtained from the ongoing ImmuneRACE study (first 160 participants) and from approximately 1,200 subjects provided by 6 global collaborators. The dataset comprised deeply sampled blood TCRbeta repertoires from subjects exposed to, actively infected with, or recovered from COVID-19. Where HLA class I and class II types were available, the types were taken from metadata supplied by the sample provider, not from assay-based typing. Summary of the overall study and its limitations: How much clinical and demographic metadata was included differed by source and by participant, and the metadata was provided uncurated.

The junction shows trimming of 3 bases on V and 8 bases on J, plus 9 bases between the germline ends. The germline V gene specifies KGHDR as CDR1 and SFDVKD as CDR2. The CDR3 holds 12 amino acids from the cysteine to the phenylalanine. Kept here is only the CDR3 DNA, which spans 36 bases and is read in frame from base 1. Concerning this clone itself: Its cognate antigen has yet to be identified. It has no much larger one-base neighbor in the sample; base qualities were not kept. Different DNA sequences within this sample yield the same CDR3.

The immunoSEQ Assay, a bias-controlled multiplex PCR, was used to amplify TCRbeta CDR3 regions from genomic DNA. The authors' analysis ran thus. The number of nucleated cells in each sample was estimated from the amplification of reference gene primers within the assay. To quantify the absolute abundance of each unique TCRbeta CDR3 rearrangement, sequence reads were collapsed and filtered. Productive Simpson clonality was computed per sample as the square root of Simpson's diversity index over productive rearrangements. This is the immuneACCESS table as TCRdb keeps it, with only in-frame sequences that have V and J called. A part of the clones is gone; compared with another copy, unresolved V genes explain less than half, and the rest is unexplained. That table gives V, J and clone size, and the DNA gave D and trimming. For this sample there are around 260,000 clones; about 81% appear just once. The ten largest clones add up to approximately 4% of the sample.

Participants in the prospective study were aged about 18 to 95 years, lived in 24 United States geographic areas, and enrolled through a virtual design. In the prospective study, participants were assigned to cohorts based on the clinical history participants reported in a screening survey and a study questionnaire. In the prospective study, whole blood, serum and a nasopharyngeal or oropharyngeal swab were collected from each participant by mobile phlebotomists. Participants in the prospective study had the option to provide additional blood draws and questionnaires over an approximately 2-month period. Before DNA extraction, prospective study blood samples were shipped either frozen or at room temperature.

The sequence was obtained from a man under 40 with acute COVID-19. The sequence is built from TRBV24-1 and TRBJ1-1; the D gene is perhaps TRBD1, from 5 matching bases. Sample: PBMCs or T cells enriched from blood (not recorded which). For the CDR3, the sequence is CATSDGGTEAFF. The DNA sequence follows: TGTGCCACCAGTGATGGCGGGACGGAAGCTTTCTTT.